This is a list of T cell receptor beta chains from one sample in a study of blood T cell repertoires in COVID-19. Data came from immunoSEQ multiplex PCR; TCRdb stores just in-frame clones and leaves some out. The data contain 90,000 to 110,000 clones, around 83% of them singletons. The sample consisted of peripheral blood. These TCRs come from a woman over 75 with acute or convalescent COVID-19. The CDR3 runs from the conserved cysteine through the conserved F or W. The order of the fields is V gene, clone size, J gene, D gene, CDR3 protein, CDR3 DNA. D genes are given only for firm matches. Size values are once, few and many counts, or a class for expanded clones, and some rows have none.

v_call: TRBV5-4
clone_size: NA
j_call: TRBJ2-3
d_call: TRBD2
cdr3_aa: CASRTSGSSDTQYF
cdr3_nt: TGTGCCAGCAGGACTAGCGGGAGTTCAGATACGCAGTATTTT

v_call: TRBV15
clone_size: once
j_call: TRBJ2-5
d_call: TRBD2
cdr3_aa: CATSRDLGRAQETQYF
cdr3_nt: TGTGCCACCAGCAGAGATCTGGGGAGGGCCCAAGAGACCCAGTACTTC

v_call: TRBV6-6
clone_size: NA
j_call: TRBJ1-2
d_call: NA
cdr3_aa: CASSPDRYNYGYTF
cdr3_nt: TGTGCCAGCAGCCCCGACAGATATAACTATGGCTACACCTTC

v_call: TRBV6-5
clone_size: NA
j_call: TRBJ1-1
d_call: NA
cdr3_aa: CASIPGMNTEAFF
cdr3_nt: TGTGCCAGCATCCCCGGGATGAACACTGAAGCTTTCTTT

v_call: TRBV5-1
clone_size: NA
j_call: TRBJ2-3
d_call: NA
cdr3_aa: CASSLGTGTDTQYF
cdr3_nt: TGCGCCAGCAGCTTGGGGACAGGCACAGATACGCAGTATTTT

v_call: TRBV5-1
clone_size: NA
j_call: TRBJ2-7
d_call: TRBD1
cdr3_aa: CASSEQGFNEQYF
cdr3_nt: TGCGCCAGCAGCGAACAGGGGTTCAACGAGCAGTACTTC

v_call: TRBV7-2
clone_size: few
j_call: TRBJ2-6
d_call: NA
cdr3_aa: CASTRAGTSGANVLTF
cdr3_nt: TGTGCCAGCACCCGGGCGGGTACCTCTGGGGCCAACGTCCTGACTTTC

v_call: TRBV7-9
clone_size: NA
j_call: TRBJ2-1
d_call: NA
cdr3_aa: CASSPLGAAYNEQFF
cdr3_nt: TGTGCCAGCAGCCCTCTAGGGGCCGCTTACAATGAGCAGTTCTTC

v_call: TRBV12-3/TRBV12-4
clone_size: NA
j_call: TRBJ1-2
d_call: NA
cdr3_aa: CASSFPTGNGYTF
cdr3_nt: TGTGCCAGCAGTTTTCCCACAGGGAATGGCTACACCTTC

v_call: TRBV7-9
clone_size: NA
j_call: TRBJ1-5
d_call: TRBD1
cdr3_aa: CASSLGDRSQPQHF
cdr3_nt: TGTGCCAGCAGCTTAGGGGACAGAAGTCAGCCCCAGCATTTT

v_call: TRBV28
clone_size: NA
j_call: TRBJ1-4
d_call: NA
cdr3_aa: CASISPRASEKLFF
cdr3_nt: TGTGCCAGCATAAGCCCTAGGGCTAGCGAAAAACTGTTTTTT